These T cell receptor beta chains were read from a single sample in a study of blood T cell repertoires in COVID-19. Sequenced by immunoSEQ multiplex PCR; TCRdb stores in-frame clones only, minus some. The sample lists fewer than 250,000 clones, around nine tenths seen once, with over 0.65% in the top ten. The sequenced sample consisted of peripheral blood. The receptor set was obtained from a man younger than 45 with COVID-19, enrolled during active disease. Both conserved end residues are part of each CDR3. Fields, in order: D gene, clone size, V gene, J gene, CDR3 DNA, CDR3 protein. A D gene is named only where the DNA matches it firmly. The listing skips clone size in some rows; elsewhere it reads once, few, many or a size class.

TRBD1	once	TRBV2	TRBJ2-5	TGTGCCAGCAGTTGGACAGGGACAGAGACCCAGTACTTC	CASSWTGTETQYF
TRBD1	NA	TRBV5-4	TRBJ1-1	TGTGCCAGCAGCGGCCTGACAGGGGCGGGCACTGAAGCTTTCTTT	CASSGLTGAGTEAFF
TRBD1	NA	TRBV19	TRBJ1-2	TGTGCCAGTAGTATGGACCGGACAGGTCCCTATGGCTACACCTTC	CASSMDRTGPYGYTF
NA	NA	TRBV12-5	TRBJ2-6	TGTGCTAGTAAGACGGAGTGGGGGGCCAACGTCCTGACTTTC	CASKTEWGANVLTF
TRBD1	few	TRBV29-1	TRBJ2-7	TGCAGCGTTGGGAGACAGGGGGGCTCCTACGAGCAGTACTTC	CSVGRQGGSYEQYF
NA	NA	TRBV6-6	TRBJ1-1	TGTGCCAGCAGCCAGGGGCGGACTGAAGCTTTCTTT	CASSQGRTEAFF
TRBD2	NA	TRBV6-2/TRBV6-3	TRBJ2-1	TGTGCCAGCAGTTTGCTAGCGGGGGGATACAATGAGCAGTTCTTC	CASSLLAGGYNEQFF
NA	NA	TRBV7-2	TRBJ2-6	TGTGCCAGCAGCTTACAGGGCCCCGGGGCCAACGTCCTGACTTTC	CASSLQGPGANVLTF
TRBD2	NA	TRBV10-3	TRBJ2-1	TGTGCCATCAAAGAGACTAGCGGGGGCCCGAGCTCCTACAATGAGCAGTTCTTC	CAIKETSGGPSSYNEQFF
TRBD2	NA	TRBV19	TRBJ2-1	TGTGCCAGTAGTCCCCTACTTGGACTAGCGGGCAATGAGCAGTTCTTC	CASSPLLGLAGNEQFF
NA	NA	TRBV6-6	TRBJ2-7	TGTGCCAGCAGTTACTCGACAGCACTCGAGCAGTGCTTC	CASSYSTALEQCF
NA	NA	TRBV6-6	TRBJ2-2	TGTGCCAGCAGTTACTTTCCTAGGGGCCACGGGGAGCTGTTTTTT	CASSYFPRGHGELFF
NA	once	TRBV6-5	TRBJ1-2	TGTGCCAGCAGGCGCGGGCTCGAGGGAAGTGGGGGCTACACCTTC	CASRRGLEGSGGYTF
NA	NA	TRBV15	TRBJ2-3	TGTGCCACCAGCAGGGACACCAGCACAGATACGCAGTATTTT	CATSRDTSTDTQYF
TRBD1	NA	TRBV5-5	TRBJ2-2	TGTGCCAGCAGCTTGGATGGGACAGAGAGCACCAACACCGGGGAGCTGTTTTTT	CASSLDGTESTNTGELFF
TRBD2	NA	TRBV6-1	TRBJ2-3	TGTGCCAGCAGTGAAGCGCTCACTAGCGGGGGGACAGATACGCAGTATTTT	CASSEALTSGGTDTQYF
TRBD1	NA	TRBV9	TRBJ1-1	TGTGCCAGCAGTGATGAAGGACAGGGGGGATTATGGAACACTGAAGCTTTCTTT	CASSDEGQGGLWNTEAFF
NA	NA	TRBV11-2	TRBJ1-1	TGTGCCAGCAGCTCTGTGACAGAGCTCAACACTGAAGCTTTCTTT	CASSSVTELNTEAFF
NA	NA	TRBV4-2	TRBJ2-5	TGTGCCAGCAGCCAAGTCGGGGGGACCCAGTACTTC	CASSQVGGTQYF
TRBD1	NA	TRBV19	TRBJ1-4	TGTGCCAGTAGCTCGACAGGGAGTAATGAAAAACTGTTTTTT	CASSSTGSNEKLFF
TRBD1	NA	TRBV30	TRBJ1-5	TGTGCCTGGGGGACAGCCTTCGATCAGCCCCAGCATTTT	CAWGTAFDQPQHF
TRBD1	NA	TRBV10-2	TRBJ1-2	TGCGCCAGCAGTGACCCGGACAGGGGCGACTATGGCTACACCTTC	CASSDPDRGDYGYTF
NA	NA	TRBV28	TRBJ2-3	TGTGCCAGCTGTCAGGCGGGGGCTACAGATACGCAGTATTTT	CASCQAGATDTQYF
TRBD2	NA	TRBV14	TRBJ2-1	TGTGCCAGCAGCCAAGAGAGCGGGACTACTCCGTTCTTC	CASSQESGTTPFF
NA	once	TRBV6-5	TRBJ1-2	TGTGCCAGCAGCCCGGGACTGGCCTATGGCTACACCTTC	CASSPGLAYGYTF